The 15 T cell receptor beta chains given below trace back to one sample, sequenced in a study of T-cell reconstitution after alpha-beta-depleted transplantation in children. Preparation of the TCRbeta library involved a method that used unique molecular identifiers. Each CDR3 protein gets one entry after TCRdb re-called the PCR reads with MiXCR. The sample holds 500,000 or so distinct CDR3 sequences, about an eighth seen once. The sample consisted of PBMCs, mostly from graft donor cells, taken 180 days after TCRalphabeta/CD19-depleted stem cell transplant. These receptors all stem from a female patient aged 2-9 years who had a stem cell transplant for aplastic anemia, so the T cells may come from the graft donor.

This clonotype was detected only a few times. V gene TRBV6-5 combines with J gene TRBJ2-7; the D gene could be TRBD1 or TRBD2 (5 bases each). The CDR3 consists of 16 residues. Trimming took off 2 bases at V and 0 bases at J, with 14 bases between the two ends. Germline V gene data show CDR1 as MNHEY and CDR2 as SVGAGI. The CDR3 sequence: CASSYGPGRHSYEQYF. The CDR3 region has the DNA TGTGCCAGCAGTTACGGTCCGGGACGACACTCCTACGAGCAGTACTTC.

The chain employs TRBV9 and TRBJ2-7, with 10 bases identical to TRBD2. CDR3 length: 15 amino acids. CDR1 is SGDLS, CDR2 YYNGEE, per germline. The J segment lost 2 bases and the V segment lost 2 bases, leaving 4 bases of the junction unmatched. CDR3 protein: CASSVTSGTPYEQYV. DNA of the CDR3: TGTGCCAGCAGCGTTACTAGCGGGACCCCCTACGAGCAGTACGTC.

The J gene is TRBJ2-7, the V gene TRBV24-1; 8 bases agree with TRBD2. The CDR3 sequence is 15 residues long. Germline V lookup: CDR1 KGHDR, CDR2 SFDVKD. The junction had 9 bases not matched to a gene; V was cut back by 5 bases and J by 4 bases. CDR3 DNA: TGTGCCACCAGTGTCGGAGCGGGAGAGGTTTACGAGCAGTACTTC. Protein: CATSVGAGEVYEQYF.

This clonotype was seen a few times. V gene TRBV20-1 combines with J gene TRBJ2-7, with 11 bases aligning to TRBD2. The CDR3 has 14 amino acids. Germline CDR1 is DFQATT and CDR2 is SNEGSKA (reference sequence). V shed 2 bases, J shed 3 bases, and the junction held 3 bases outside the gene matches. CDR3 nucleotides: TGCAGTGCTAGACGACTAGCGGGAATCTACGAGCAGTACGTC. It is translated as CSARRLAGIYEQYV.

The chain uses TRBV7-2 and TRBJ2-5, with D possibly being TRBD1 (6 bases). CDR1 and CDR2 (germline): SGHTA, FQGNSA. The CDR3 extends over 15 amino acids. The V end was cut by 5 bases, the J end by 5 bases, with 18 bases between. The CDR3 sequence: CASSLRTDPRETQYF. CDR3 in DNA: TGTGCCAGCAGCCTCCGGACAGACCCTCGGGAGACCCAGTACTTC.

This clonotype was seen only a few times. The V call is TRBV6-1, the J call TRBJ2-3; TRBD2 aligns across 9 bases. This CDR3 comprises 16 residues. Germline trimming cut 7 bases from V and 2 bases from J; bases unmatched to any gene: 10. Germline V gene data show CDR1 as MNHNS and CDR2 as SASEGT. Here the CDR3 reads CASTPWASGNTDTQYF. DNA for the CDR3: TGTGCCAGCACCCCTTGGGCTAGCGGGAACACAGATACGCAGTATTTT.

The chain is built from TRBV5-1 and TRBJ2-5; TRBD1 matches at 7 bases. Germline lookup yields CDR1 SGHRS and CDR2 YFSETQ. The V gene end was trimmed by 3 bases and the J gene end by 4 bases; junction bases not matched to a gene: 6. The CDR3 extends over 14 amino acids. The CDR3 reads CASSSTGTPETQYF. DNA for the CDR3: TGCGCCAGCAGCTCGACAGGGACCCCAGAGACCCAGTACTTC.

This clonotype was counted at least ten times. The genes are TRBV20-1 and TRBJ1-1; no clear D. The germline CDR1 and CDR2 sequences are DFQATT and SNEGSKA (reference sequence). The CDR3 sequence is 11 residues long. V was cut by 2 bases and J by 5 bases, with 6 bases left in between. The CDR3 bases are TGCAGTGCTAGAAGGCGGACTGAAGCTTTCTTT. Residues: CSARRRTEAFF.

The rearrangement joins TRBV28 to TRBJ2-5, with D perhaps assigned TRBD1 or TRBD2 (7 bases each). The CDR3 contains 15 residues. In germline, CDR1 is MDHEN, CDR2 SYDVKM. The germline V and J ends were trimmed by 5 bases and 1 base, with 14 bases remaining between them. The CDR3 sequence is CASSGEGAGQETQYF. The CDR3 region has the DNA TGTGCCAGCAGTGGGGAGGGGGCGGGCCAAGAGACCCAGTACTTC.

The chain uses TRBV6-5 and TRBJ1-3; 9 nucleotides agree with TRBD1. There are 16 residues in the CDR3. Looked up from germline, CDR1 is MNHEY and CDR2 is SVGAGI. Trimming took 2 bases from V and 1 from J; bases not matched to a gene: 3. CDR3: CASSYHGTGSGNTIYF. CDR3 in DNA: TGTGCCAGCAGTTACCACGGGACAGGGTCTGGAAACACCATATATTTT.

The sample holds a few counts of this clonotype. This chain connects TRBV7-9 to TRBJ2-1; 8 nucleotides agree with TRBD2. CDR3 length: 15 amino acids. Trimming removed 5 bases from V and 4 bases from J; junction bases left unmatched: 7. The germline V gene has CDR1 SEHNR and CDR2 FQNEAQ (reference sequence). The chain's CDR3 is CASSITSGIYNEQFF. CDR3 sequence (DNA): TGTGCCAGCAGCATCACTAGCGGTATATACAATGAGCAGTTCTTC.

The CDR3 region has the DNA TGTGCCAGCAATCAGCGGACCACCCCCAATGAGCAGTTCTTC. It yields the protein CASNQRTTPNEQFF. The chain combines TRBV2 with TRBJ2-1; perhaps TRBD2 as D (5 bases). Germline V gene data show CDR1 as SNHLY and CDR2 as FYNNEI. Between the trimmed V and J ends, which lost 7 bases and 6 bases, there was a span of 16 bases. There are 14 residues in the CDR3.

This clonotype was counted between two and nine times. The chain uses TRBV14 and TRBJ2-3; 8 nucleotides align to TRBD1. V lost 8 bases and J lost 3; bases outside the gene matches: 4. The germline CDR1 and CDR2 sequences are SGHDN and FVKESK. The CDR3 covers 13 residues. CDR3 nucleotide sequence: TGTGCCAGCGGACAGGGTGGTACAGATACGCAGTATTTT. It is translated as CASGQGGTDTQYF.

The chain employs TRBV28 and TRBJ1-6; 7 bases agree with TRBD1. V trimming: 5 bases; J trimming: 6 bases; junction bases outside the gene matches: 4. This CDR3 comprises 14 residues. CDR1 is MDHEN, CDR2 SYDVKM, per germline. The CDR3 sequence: CASSRQGSNSPLHF. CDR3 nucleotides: TGTGCCAGCAGTAGACAGGGAAGTAATTCACCCCTCCACTTT.

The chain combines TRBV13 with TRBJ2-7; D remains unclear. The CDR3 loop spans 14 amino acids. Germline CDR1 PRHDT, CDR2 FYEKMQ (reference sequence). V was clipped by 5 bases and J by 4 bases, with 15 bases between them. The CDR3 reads CASSRRSSRYEQYV. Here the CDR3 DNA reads TGTGCCAGCAGCCGTCGGTCGAGCAGGTACGAGCAGTACGTC.